The T cell receptor (beta chain) under discussion was sequenced for a study of cytomegalovirus exposure and HLA in healthy donors. In the study overall: A previous analysis identified 90 million to 140 million unique TCR beta sequences derived from around 180 million T cells. Study-level points and caveats: What a later analysis showed was that several of the most significant clusters appeared linked to common viral pathogens. The study listed roughly 150 cytomegalovirus-associated TCR beta chains.

In nominal health when sampled, donors likely had unrecorded immune exposures nonetheless. V was clipped by 6 bases and J by 5 bases; unmatched bases: 19. In germline, CDR1 is MDHEN, CDR2 SYDVKM. This CDR3 region has 18 residues. This clone was detected only a few times. What it binds is unknown. A multiplex PCR was run with 60 Vbeta primers and 13 Jbeta primers. Profiled with immunoSEQ multiplex PCR; TCRdb holds only in-frame clones, not every one. The table has about 120,000 clones, around 75% seen once. The source material was PBMCs. This chain joins TRBV28 and TRBJ2-1, with 7 bases lining up with TRBD1. The TCR comes from a woman younger than 35 in good health and CMV-seronegative. Here the CDR3 reads CASSLRLGDSYVDNEQFF. CDR3 DNA: TGTGCCAGCAGCCTCCGTTTAGGGGACAGCTACGTAGACAATGAGCAGTTCTTC. Together with reference TRBV28 and TRBJ2-1, the CDR3 gives the full variable domain: DVKVTQSSRYLVKRTGEKVFLECVQDMDHENMFWYRQDPGLGLRLIYFSYDVKMKEKGDIPEGYSVSREKKERFSLILESASTNQTSMYLCASSLRLGDSYVDNEQFFGPGTRLTVL.